This T cell receptor beta chain was sequenced for a study of T cells in women clearing cervical HPV infection. Study-level background: No precancer developed; the control's incident HPV16 infection cleared within 12 months. General study points: Repertoire richness, not evenness, was significantly elevated in CIN3+ cases versus controls. T-cell numbers per sample were unknown and may explain richness differences.

Sequencing used immunoSEQ multiplex PCR; TCRdb keeps in-frame clones, though not all of them. The sample's table shows tens of thousands of clones. MY09/MY11 PCR detected cervical HPV DNA; dot-blot assigned genotypes. CDR1 is SGHRS, CDR2 YFSETQ, per germline. V lost 3 bases, J lost 7 bases, and 11 bases stayed unmatched. This CDR3 comprises 15 residues. With respect to this clone: The antigen is unknown. From the germline J gene comes the end of the CDR3, since the read stops 3 residues before it.

The source of this sequence is a woman aged 18-69 years with a cervical HPV16 infection that either progressed to CIN3+ or cleared (not recorded which). The rearrangement links TRBV5-1 to TRBJ1-2; TRBD1 matches 8 bases. Sequenced material: blood buffy coat. CDR3 sequence: CASSSQDRGDRGYTF. The CDR3 bases that were read are TGCGCCAGCAGCTCCCAAGACAGGGGAGATCGTGGC.